The 10 T cell receptor beta chains below were found in one sample sequenced in a study of blood T cell repertoires in COVID-19. Some clones are missing from TCRdb's copy, which holds only in-frame ones; the method was immunoSEQ multiplex PCR. The table has tens of thousands of clones, around 85% seen once; the top ten hold nearly 10%. Sequenced sample: peripheral blood. The source is a human donor in a cohort sampled during active COVID-19.

This chain connects TRBV28 to TRBJ2-2; 12 bases match TRBD2. The ends lost 6 bases at V and 3 bases at J; junction bases unmatched: 8. The CDR3 is made up of 17 amino acids. Germline loops: CDR1 MDHEN, CDR2 SYDVKM. DNA of the CDR3: TGTGCCAGCAGACCTGGACTAGCGGGAACGGACACCGGGGAGCTGTTTTTT. Its protein product is CASRPGLAGTDTGELFF.

The rearrangement uses TRBV19 and TRBJ2-7, with 7 bases fitting TRBD1. CDR3 length: 18 amino acids. The V and J ends lost 1 base and 0 bases, in that order; junction bases with no gene match: 12. The germline gives CDR1 LNHDA, CDR2 SQIVND (reference sequence). This CDR3 reads CASSIVGTDNRPSYEQYF. The CDR3 DNA sequence: TGTGCCAGTAGTATAGTAGGGACAGACAACCGACCCTCCTACGAGCAGTACTTC.

The chain uses TRBV4-3 and TRBJ2-2, with 12 nucleotides matching TRBD2. Germline assignment: CDR1 LGHNA and CDR2 YSLEER. J was trimmed by 4 bases and V by 1 base; bases with no gene match: 7. The length of the CDR3 is 18 residues. The chain's CDR3 is CASSQATSGSLGTGELFF. CDR3 bases: TGCGCCAGCAGCCAAGCGACTAGCGGGAGTTTAGGCACCGGGGAGCTGTTTTTT.

The chain is built from TRBV6-2 or TRBV6-3 and TRBJ1-2, with a weak D call TRBD1 (6 bases). The CDR3 runs 13 residues. Germline loops: CDR1 MNHEY, CDR2 SVGEGT. Trimming cost V 5 bases and J 8 bases, with 15 bases left between them. This chain's CDR3 is CASSPDRLGGYTF. The DNA of the CDR3 is TGTGCCAGCAGTCCAGACAGGCTGGGCGGCTACACCTTC.

The chain uses TRBV28 and TRBJ2-7; 7 bases align to TRBD2. Germline CDR1 is MDHEN and CDR2 is SYDVKM. This CDR3 is built from 14 residues. The trim removed 7 bases at V and 3 bases at J, leaving 9 bases unmatched. CDR3 nucleotide sequence: TGTGCCAGCATGGGGGGGGACGTCCTCTACGAGCAGTACTTC. As protein: CASMGGDVLYEQYF.

The rearrangement joins TRBV18 to TRBJ2-7; 7 nucleotides line up with TRBD1. V lost 3 bases and J lost 9; bases outside the gene matches: 11. This CDR3 region has 14 residues. CDR1 is KGHSH, CDR2 LQKENI, per germline. This CDR3 is CASSPGQFRVGQYF. The CDR3 DNA is TGTGCCAGCTCACCGGGACAGTTCAGGGTGGGGCAGTACTTC.

CDR3 sequence (DNA): TGTGCCAGCAGTTTATCGCCGGGGGGCGGTTTCTACGAGCAGTACTTC. Its protein is CASSLSPGGGFYEQYF. The gene calls are TRBV27 and TRBJ2-7, with D tentatively TRBD2 (7 bases). Between the trimmed V and J ends, which lost 0 bases and 3 bases, there was a span of 15 bases. The CDR3 runs 16 residues. The V gene's germline CDR1 is MNHEY and CDR2 SMNVEV (reference sequence).

This clone was detected a few times. V and J are TRBV19 and TRBJ2-3, with 10 bases fitting TRBD2. J was trimmed by 4 bases and V by 3 bases; bases with no gene match: 7. Germline assignment: CDR1 LNHDA and CDR2 SQIVND (reference sequence). This CDR3 is built from 16 residues. CDR3 region: CASSMLAGEPPDTQYF. The DNA of the CDR3 is TGTGCCAGTAGTATGCTAGCGGGAGAGCCCCCAGATACGCAGTATTTT. The full variable domain, completed using reference TRBV19 and TRBJ2-3, is DGGITQSPKYLFRKEGQNVTLSCEQNLNHDAMYWYRQDPGQGLRLIYYSQIVNDFQKGDIAEGYSVSREKKESFPLTVTSAQKNPTAFYLCASSMLAGEPPDTQYFGPGTRLTVL.

The gene calls are TRBV27 and TRBJ2-7, with D possibly being TRBD2 (5 bases). The V end lost 6 bases, the J end lost 5 bases, and 17 bases lay between the germline ends. The CDR3 covers 14 residues. From germline, CDR1 is MNHEY and CDR2 SMNVEV (reference sequence). CDR3 sequence (DNA): TGTGCCAGCAGCCCCTATGACGACGGGAACGAGCAGTACTTC. Protein: CASSPYDDGNEQYF.

The chain recombines TRBV7-3 with TRBJ1-1; D is uncertain. Germline V gives CDR1 SGHTA, CDR2 FQGTGA. Trimming stripped 6 bases from V and 1 base from J, with 12 bases between. This CDR3 is 14 amino acids long. CDR3 loop: CASRYLRGNTEAFF. The DNA for the CDR3 is TGTGCCAGCAGGTATCTGCGGGGGAACACTGAAGCTTTCTTT.